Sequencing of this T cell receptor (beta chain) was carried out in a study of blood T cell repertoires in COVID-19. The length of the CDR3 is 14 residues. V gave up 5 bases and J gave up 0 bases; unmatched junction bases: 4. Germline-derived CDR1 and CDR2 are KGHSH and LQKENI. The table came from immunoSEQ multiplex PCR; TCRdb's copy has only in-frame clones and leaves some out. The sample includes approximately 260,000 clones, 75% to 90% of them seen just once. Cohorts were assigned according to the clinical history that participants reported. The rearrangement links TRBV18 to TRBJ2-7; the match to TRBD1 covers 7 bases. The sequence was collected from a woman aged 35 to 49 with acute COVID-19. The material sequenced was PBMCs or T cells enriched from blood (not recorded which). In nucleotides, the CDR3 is TGTGCCAGCTCATCCGGGACAGACTCCTACGAGCAGTACTTC. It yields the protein CASSSGTDSYEQYF.